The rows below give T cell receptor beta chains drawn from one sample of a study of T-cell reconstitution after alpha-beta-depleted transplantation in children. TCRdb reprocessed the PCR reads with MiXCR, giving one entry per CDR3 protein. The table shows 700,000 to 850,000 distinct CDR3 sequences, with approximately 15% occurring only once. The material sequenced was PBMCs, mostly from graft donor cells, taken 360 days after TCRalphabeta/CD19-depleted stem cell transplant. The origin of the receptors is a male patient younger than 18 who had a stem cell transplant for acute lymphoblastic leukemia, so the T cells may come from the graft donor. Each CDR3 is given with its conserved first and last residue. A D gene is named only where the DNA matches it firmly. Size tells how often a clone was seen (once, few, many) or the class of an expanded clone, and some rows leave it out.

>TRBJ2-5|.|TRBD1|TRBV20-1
TGCAGTGCTAGACAGGGGGTTGTCCAAGAGACCCAGTACTTC
CSARQGVVQETQYF
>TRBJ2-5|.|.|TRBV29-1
TGCAGCGCCCAGGGACCCCCCGTCGGGACCCAGTACTTC
CSAQGPPVGTQYF
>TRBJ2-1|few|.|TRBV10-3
TGTGCCATCAGTGAGACAGGTTCCTACAATGAGCAGTTCTTC
CAISETGSYNEQFF
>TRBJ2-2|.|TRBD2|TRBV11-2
TGTGCCAGCAGACATCTAGCGGAGAACACCGGGGAGCTGTTTTTT
CASRHLAENTGELFF
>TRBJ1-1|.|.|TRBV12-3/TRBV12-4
TGTGCCAGCGGGGGGGAGAGTTACACTGAAGCTTTCTTT
CASGGESYTEAFF
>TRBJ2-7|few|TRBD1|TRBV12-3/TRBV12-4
TGTGCCAGCAGTCAACCGGGACAGGAGAGCTCCTACGAGCAGTACTTC
CASSQPGQESSYEQYF
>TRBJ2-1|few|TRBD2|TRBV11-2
TGTGCCAGCACCGCAGCTAGCGGGATCTACAATGAGCAGTTCTTC
CASTAASGIYNEQFF
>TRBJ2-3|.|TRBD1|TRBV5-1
TGCGCCAGCAGCTTGGCCCCCCCGGGACAGGCCACAGATACGCAGTATTTT
CASSLAPPGQATDTQYF
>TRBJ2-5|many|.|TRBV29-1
TGCAGCGTTGGGGACACCGATCGTCAAGAGACCCAGTACTTC
CSVGDTDRQETQYF
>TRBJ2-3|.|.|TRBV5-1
TGCGCCAGCAGCTTCTGGAGGACTACAGATACGCAGTATTTT
CASSFWRTTDTQYF
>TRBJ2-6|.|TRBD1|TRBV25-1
TGTGCCAGCAGTGAAAGCCAGGGGGTGGATCGTGGGGCCAACGTCCTGACTTTC
CASSESQGVDRGANVLTF
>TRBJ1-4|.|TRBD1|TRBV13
TGTGCCAGCAGCGCCCGACAGGGGGCAAATGAAAAACTGTTTTTT
CASSARQGANEKLFF
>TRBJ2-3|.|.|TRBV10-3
TGTGCCATCAGTGAAGGTCATCGCACAGATACGCAGTATTTT
CAISEGHRTDTQYF
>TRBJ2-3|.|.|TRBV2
TGTGCCTTCTGCCCCGGTGGGTACACAGATACGCAGTATTTT
CAFCPGGYTDTQYF
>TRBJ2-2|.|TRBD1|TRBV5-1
TGCGCCAGCAGCTTTCGACAGGGTACCAGCGGGGAGCTGTTTTTT
CASSFRQGTSGELFF
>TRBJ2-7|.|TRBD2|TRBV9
TGTGCCAGCAGCGTAGAGGTTAGCGGGAGGATCGAGCAGTACTTC
CASSVEVSGRIEQYF
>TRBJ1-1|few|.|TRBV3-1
TGTGCCAGCAGACCGACACAGGTTTTGGGGACTGAAGCTTTCTTT
CASRPTQVLGTEAFF
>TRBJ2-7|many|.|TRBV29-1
TGCAGCGTTGAAGATCGAAAGGGATTGGACGAGCAGTACTTC
CSVEDRKGLDEQYF
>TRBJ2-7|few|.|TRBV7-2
TGTGCCAGCAGCCAAACGGGGGCAACCTACGAGCAGTACTTC
CASSQTGATYEQYF
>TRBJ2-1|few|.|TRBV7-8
TGTGCCAGCAGCTTAGAGGAACTAGCCGGGGTTGGGCAGTTCTTC
CASSLEELAGVGQFF
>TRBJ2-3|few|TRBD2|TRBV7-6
TGTGCCAGCAGCCCCCGTACTCCCATAGCGGGTCTCACAGATACGCAGTATTTT
CASSPRTPIAGLTDTQYF
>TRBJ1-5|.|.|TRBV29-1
TGCAGCGTCAGCTTCAGGGGCAGCAATCAGCCCCAGCATTTT
CSVSFRGSNQPQHF
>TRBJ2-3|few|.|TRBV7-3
TGTGCCAGCAGCTTAAGGCCCGAAGCCCCTAGCACAGATACGCAGTATTTT
CASSLRPEAPSTDTQYF